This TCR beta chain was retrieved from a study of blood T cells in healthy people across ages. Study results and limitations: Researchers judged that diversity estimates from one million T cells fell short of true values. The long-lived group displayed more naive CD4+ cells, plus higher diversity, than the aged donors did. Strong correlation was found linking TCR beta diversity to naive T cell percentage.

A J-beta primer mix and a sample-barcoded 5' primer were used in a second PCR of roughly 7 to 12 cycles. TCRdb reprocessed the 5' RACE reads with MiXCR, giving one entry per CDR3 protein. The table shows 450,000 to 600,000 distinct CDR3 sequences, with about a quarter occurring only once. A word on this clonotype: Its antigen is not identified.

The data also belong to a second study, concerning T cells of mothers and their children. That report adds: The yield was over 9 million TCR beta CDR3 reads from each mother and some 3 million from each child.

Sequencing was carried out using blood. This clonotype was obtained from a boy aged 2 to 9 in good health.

This chain's CDR3 is CASSPLAGAYEQYF. CDR3 nucleotides: TGTGCCAGCAGTCCCCTAGCGGGGGCCTACGAGCAGTACTTC. The rearrangement links TRBV4-2 to TRBJ2-5; 10 bases map to TRBD2. With the DNA end fitting TRBJ2-7 better, the J assignment may be wrong. CDR1 and CDR2 from the germline V gene are LGHNA and YNFKEQ. CDR3 length equals 14 residues.